The 11 T cell receptor beta chains below come from one sample, sequenced in a study of neoadjuvant anti-PD-1 for oral cavity cancer. Assay used: immunoSEQ multiplex PCR; TCRdb lists only in-frame clones, some missing. This sample has 15,000 or so clones, with about three fifths found just once. The source material was PBMCs, sampled before nivolumab (anti-PD-1) treatment. These receptors all stem from a person aged 35-80 years with oral cavity squamous cell carcinoma.

This CDR3 reads CASMEGPGTEAFF. In DNA form, the CDR3 reads TGTGCCAGCATGGAGGGGCCGGGCACTGAAGCTTTCTTT. The V gene is TRBV6-5, the J gene TRBJ1-1, with D perhaps matching TRBD1 (5 bases). The CDR3 runs 13 residues. V was cut by 7 bases and J by 4 bases, with 13 bases left in between. Germline assignment: CDR1 MNHEY and CDR2 SVGAGI.

The chain recombines TRBV30 with TRBJ2-7; TRBD1 aligns across 10 bases. The CDR3 spans 14 residues. The J segment lost 2 bases and the V segment lost 4 bases, leaving 5 bases of the junction unmatched. CDR1 and CDR2 (germline): GTSNPN, SVGIG (reference sequence). The CDR3 loop is CAWTGTGDTYEQYF. Written as DNA, the CDR3 is TGTGCCTGGACCGGGACAGGGGACACCTACGAGCAGTACTTC.

The V call is TRBV11-2, the J call TRBJ2-6, with D possibly matching TRBD2 (6 bases). The CDR3 totals 18 residues. Between the trimmed V and J ends, which lost 0 bases and 0 bases, there was a span of 12 bases. Germline V gene lookup returns CDR1 SGHAT and CDR2 FQNNGV. As DNA, the CDR3 is TGTGCCAGCAGCTTAGAGGCTGGGGGACTCTCTGGGGCCAACGTCCTGACTTTC. Translation gives CASSLEAGGLSGANVLTF.

The CDR3 here is CAWRISGANVLTF. The CDR3 DNA is TGTGCCTGGAGGATCTCTGGGGCCAACGTCCTGACTTTC. This chain uses TRBV30 with TRBJ2-6; D is uncertain. Trimming took off 3 bases at V and 0 bases at J, with 3 bases between the two ends. The CDR3 runs to 13 residues. Germline CDR1 GTSNPN, CDR2 SVGIG (reference sequence).

This clone was seen a single time. V usage is TRBV6-1 and J usage is TRBJ2-7; TRBD2 aligns across 7 bases. The germline V gene has CDR1 MNHNS and CDR2 SASEGT. The CDR3 has 14 residues. The V and J ends lost 2 bases and 5 bases, in that order; junction bases with no gene match: 6. This CDR3 reads CASSEIAGWDEQYF. The DNA for the CDR3 is TGTGCCAGCAGTGAAATAGCGGGCTGGGACGAGCAGTACTTC.

The genes are TRBV4-1 and TRBJ2-7; 8 positions match TRBD2. Per the germline V gene, CDR1 is MGHRA and CDR2 is YSYEKL. V shed 0 bases and J 3 bases; nucleotides not matched to a gene: 7. The CDR3 runs to 16 residues. The CDR3 loop is CASSQEVGGAHYEQYF. Here the CDR3 DNA reads TGCGCCAGCAGCCAAGAAGTCGGGGGGGCCCACTACGAGCAGTACTTC.

This clone was counted only a few times. The chain employs TRBV6-5 and TRBJ1-5; D uncertain. In germline, CDR1 is MNHEY, CDR2 SVGAGI. This CDR3 comprises 12 residues. V gave up 4 bases and J gave up 7 bases, with 8 bases separating them. CDR3 sequence (DNA): TGTGCCAGCAGTTCCGGAGGGCAGCCCCAGCATTTT. Its translation is CASSSGGQPQHF.

The chain has TRBV6-1 and TRBJ2-1, with 8 bases that match TRBD1. CDR1 is MNHNS, CDR2 SASEGT, per germline. V was clipped by 1 base and J by 7 bases; unmatched bases: 9. The CDR3 loop spans 16 amino acids. CDR3 nucleotides: TGTGCCAGCAGTGAAGGCAGGGGGCATGGGGTGAATGAGCAGTTCTTC. It is translated as CASSEGRGHGVNEQFF.

This sequence joins TRBV30 and TRBJ2-3; 7 positions agree with TRBD2. CDR3 length equals 14 residues. Germline-derived CDR1 and CDR2 are GTSNPN and SVGIG (reference sequence). The J segment lost 0 bases and the V segment lost 3 bases, leaving 3 bases of the junction unmatched. The chain's CDR3 is CAWRGLGSTDTQYF. DNA for the CDR3: TGTGCCTGGAGAGGACTAGGGAGCACAGATACGCAGTATTTT.

This chain connects TRBV19 to TRBJ2-7; 8 nucleotides line up with TRBD2. The V segment lost 3 bases and the J segment 3 bases; nucleotides outside the gene matches: 4. Germline assignment: CDR1 LNHDA and CDR2 SQIVND (reference sequence). The CDR3 covers 14 residues. The CDR3 protein is CASSIGLAGYEQYF. In nucleotides, the CDR3 is TGTGCCAGTAGTATTGGGCTAGCGGGCTACGAGCAGTACTTC.

V and J are TRBV2 and TRBJ2-7, with 9 bases aligning to TRBD1. V lost 1 base, J lost 1 base, and 2 bases stayed unmatched. This CDR3 is built from 15 residues. Germline lookup yields CDR1 SNHLY and CDR2 FYNNEI. The CDR3 nucleotides are TGTGCCAGCAGTGAAGAGGGACAGGGATCCTACGAGCAGTACTTC. Protein sequence: CASSEEGQGSYEQYF.